One sample yielded the 30 T cell receptor beta chains listed below, sequenced in a study of persistence of HIV-infected CD4 T cells. The libraries were made with immunoSEQ version 4 in survey mode. The assay was immunoSEQ multiplex PCR, and TCRdb's table has in-frame clones only and misses some. The sample yields around 47,000 clones, about nine tenths seen once. Their cognate antigens are unknown. Cells were stimulated nonspecifically with anti-CD3/anti-CD28 magnetic beads. Sorting selected CD4+ T cells upregulating both CD40 ligand and CD69. The sequencing here drew on CD4+ T cells sorted from PBMCs after roughly 19-hour stimulation, taken from a patient who received antiretroviral therapy. The receptors here all came from an adult man with HIV who was CMV-seropositive.

This chain links TRBV3-1 (or the pseudogene TRBV3-2) with TRBJ2-7, with D possibly being TRBD1 (6 bases). Between the trimmed V and J ends, which lost 8 bases and 4 bases, there was a span of 9 bases. Germline V gene sequence: CDR1 LGHDT, CDR2 YNNKEL (reference sequence). CDR3 length: 11 residues. The CDR3 loop is CASSRGYEQYF. For the CDR3, the DNA is TGTGCCAGCTCTAGGGGGTACGAGCAGTACTTC.

This chain uses TRBV15 with TRBJ1-6, with no clear D. The V end lost 0 bases, the J end lost 0 bases, and 6 bases lay between the germline ends. Per the germline V gene, CDR1 is LNHNV and CDR2 is YYDKDF (reference sequence). The CDR3 runs to 16 residues. CDR3 nucleotide sequence: TGTGCCACCAGCAGAGACCTTGGCTCCTATAATTCACCCCTCCACTTT. Translating it yields CATSRDLGSYNSPLHF.

The rearrangement uses TRBV27 and TRBJ2-2; 8 nucleotides agree with TRBD2. Germline values: CDR1 MNHEY, CDR2 SMNVEV (reference sequence). Trimming at V came to 0 bases and at J to 4 bases, leaving 7 bases not matched to a gene. CDR3 length equals 17 residues. The CDR3 sequence: CASSLSMSGGRTGELFF. The CDR3 DNA is TGTGCCAGCAGTTTATCGATGAGCGGGGGACGCACCGGGGAGCTGTTTTTT.

The chain has TRBV6-5 and TRBJ1-2; D is possibly TRBD1 (5 bases). V gave up 6 bases and J gave up 4 bases, with 18 bases separating them. Looked up from germline, CDR1 is MNHEY and CDR2 is SVGAGI. The CDR3 is made up of 15 amino acids. CDR3 DNA sequence: TGTGCCAGCAGGTCTCCAGGGAGGCAAACCTATGGCTACACCTTC. Amino acids: CASRSPGRQTYGYTF.

There are a few counts of this clone. CDR3 residues: CASSRGTGNQPQHF. For the CDR3, the DNA is TGTGCCAGTAGCAGAGGGACGGGCAATCAGCCCCAGCATTTT. The genes are TRBV19 and TRBJ1-5; weak D call: TRBD1 (5 bases). The CDR3 has 14 residues. V was trimmed by 6 bases and J by 2 bases, leaving 11 bases between them. Germline V gives CDR1 LNHDA, CDR2 SQIVND (reference sequence).

The rearrangement links TRBV2 to TRBJ1-3, with 8 bases aligning to TRBD1. With 5 bases clipped from V and 3 bases from J, the junction kept 3 bases outside the gene matches. This CDR3 contains 14 residues. Germline assignment: CDR1 SNHLY and CDR2 FYNNEI. Here the CDR3 reads CASSFDRGGNTIYF. Written as DNA, the CDR3 is TGTGCCAGCAGTTTTGACAGGGGTGGAAACACCATATATTTT.

The J gene is TRBJ1-6, the V gene TRBV18, with D possibly TRBD1 on 6 matching bases. Germline values: CDR1 KGHSH, CDR2 LQKENI. The CDR3 extends over 13 amino acids. V was cut by 4 bases and J by 9 bases, with 10 bases left in between. The CDR3 DNA reads TGTGCCAGCTCACAGGACAGTAGTTCACCCCTCCACTTT. Translated: CASSQDSSSPLHF. Using reference TRBV18 and TRBJ1-6 for the parts outside the CDR3, the full variable domain is NAGVMQNPRHLVRRRGQEARLRCSPMKGHSHVYWYRQLPEEGLKFMVYLQKENIIDESGMPKERFSAEFPKEGPSILRIQQVVRGDSAAYFCASSQDSSSPLHFGNGTRLTVT.

The chain combines TRBV6-1 with TRBJ1-1, with D possibly being TRBD1 (6 bases). Germline V gene data show CDR1 as MNHNS and CDR2 as SASEGT. Trimming stripped 2 bases from V and 6 bases from J, with 16 bases between. This CDR3 has 15 amino acids. In DNA, the CDR3 is TGTGCCAGCAGTGAAAAAAAGACAGGCGGAGCTGAAGCTTTCTTT. Translation gives CASSEKKTGGAEAFF.

The chain recombines TRBV2 with TRBJ2-2; maybe TRBD1 (5 bases). Germline CDR1 reads SNHLY; CDR2 reads FYNNEI. The CDR3 has 14 amino acids. Deletions cut 7 bases from V and 6 bases from J, with 15 bases between. The CDR3 loop is CASKLTVRAGELFF. The CDR3 region has the DNA TGTGCCAGCAAGTTGACAGTACGGGCCGGGGAGCTGTTTTTT.

The rearrangement joins TRBV5-1 to TRBJ1-1; possibly TRBD1 for D (5 bases). The CDR3 consists of 14 residues. Trimming cost V 4 bases and J 0 bases, with 10 bases left between them. CDR1 is SGHRS and CDR2 is YFSETQ in the germline V gene. CDR3 sequence: CASSPGPMNTEAFF. The CDR3 DNA reads TGCGCCAGCAGCCCGGGACCTATGAACACTGAAGCTTTCTTT.

The rearrangement uses TRBV6-6 and TRBJ1-4, with TRBD1 matching over 9 bases. V shed 4 bases, J shed 8 bases, and the junction held 5 bases outside the gene matches. Germline CDR1 reads MNHNY; CDR2 reads SVGAGI (reference sequence). The CDR3 length is 14 residues. DNA for the CDR3: TGTGCCAGCAGTTCCGGGACAGGGAGGGAAAAACTGTTTTTT. It translates to CASSSGTGREKLFF.

DNA of the CDR3: TGTGCCAGCAGTTTGAAGGGACCCACCCTACTGGAGCAGTACTTC. Protein product: CASSLKGPTLLEQYF. The J gene is TRBJ2-7, the V gene TRBV5-5; D might be TRBD1 or TRBD2, each matching 5 bases. Germline V gives CDR1 SGHKS, CDR2 YYEKEE (reference sequence). V lost 5 bases to trimming and J lost 7 bases, with 22 bases between them. The CDR3 length is 15 residues. Combining the CDR3 with reference TRBV5-5 and TRBJ2-7 gives the whole variable domain DAGVTQSPTHLIKTRGQQVTLRCSPISGHKSVSWYQQVLGQGPQFIFQYYEKEERGRGNFPDRFSARQFPNYSSELNVNALLLGDSALYLCASSLKGPTLLEQYFGPGTRLTVT.

For this clone: This CDR3 is also generated by other DNA sequences in the sample. The rearrangement uses TRBV2 and TRBJ1-1; no clear D gene. The CDR3 is 15 residues long. The germline gives CDR1 SNHLY, CDR2 FYNNEI. The germline V and J ends were trimmed by 2 bases and 0 bases, with 10 bases remaining between them. The CDR3 DNA reads as TGTGCCAGCAGTGAACGCAGGACCCTGAACACTGAAGCTTTCTTT. Protein product: CASSERRTLNTEAFF. Full variable domain (remainder filled in from reference TRBV2 and TRBJ1-1): EPEVTQTPSHQVTQMGQEVILRCVPISNHLYFYWYRQILGQKVEFLVSFYNNEISEKSEIFDDQFSVERPDGSNFTLKIRSTKLEDSAMYFCASSERRTLNTEAFFGQGTRLTVV.

This chain uses TRBV25-1 with TRBJ1-6; no clear D. V lost 4 bases and J lost 4, with 8 bases in between. CDR1 and CDR2 (germline): MGHDK, SYGVNS. This CDR3 comprises 14 residues. Here the CDR3 reads CASSVQAYNSPLHF. The DNA for the CDR3 is TGTGCCAGCAGTGTGCAGGCGTATAATTCACCCCTCCACTTT.

This sequence joins TRBV6-6 and TRBJ2-6, with D perhaps TRBD1 (6 bases). This CDR3 is built from 17 residues. V lost 5 bases and J 0 bases, leaving 14 bases between the germline ends. The germline V gene has CDR1 MNHNY and CDR2 SVGAGI (reference sequence). DNA for the CDR3: TGTGCCAGCAGTCGTGGGGGCTGGGACTCTGGGGCCAACGTCCTGACTTTC. This translates into CASSRGGWDSGANVLTF.

The chain employs TRBV9 and TRBJ2-2, with 7 bases matching TRBD2. CDR3 length: 16 amino acids. Germline V CDR1 and CDR2: SGDLS, YYNGEE. V gave up 4 bases and J gave up 1 base; unmatched junction bases: 7. CDR3 in amino acids: CASSPRVAGNTGELFF. In nucleotides, the CDR3 is TGTGCCAGCAGCCCCCGAGTAGCGGGGAACACCGGGGAGCTGTTTTTT.

The chain links TRBV5-1 to TRBJ1-3, with D possibly matching TRBD1 (5 bases). V was pared by 0 bases and J by 4 bases, with 14 bases between. The CDR3 has 16 residues. The germline V gene encodes CDR1 SGHRS and CDR2 YFSETQ. Here the CDR3 DNA reads TGCGCCAGCAGCTTGGAAGGGCAGGGTGCGGGAAACACCATATATTTT. Amino acid sequence: CASSLEGQGAGNTIYF. The entire variable domain, with the rest obtained from reference TRBV5-1 and TRBJ1-3, is as follows: KAGVTQTPRYLIKTRGQQVTLSCSPISGHRSVSWYQQTPGQGLQFLFEYFSETQRNKGNFPGRFSGRQFSNSRSEMNVSTLELGDSALYLCASSLEGQGAGNTIYFGEGSWLTVV.

The chain joins TRBV9 to TRBJ1-4; D unresolved. V was clipped by 5 bases and J by 0 bases, with 8 bases between them. CDR1 SGDLS and CDR2 YYNGEE come from the germline V gene. This CDR3 has 14 amino acids. CDR3 residues: CASSRAATNEKLFF. DNA of the CDR3: TGTGCCAGCAGTAGGGCTGCAACTAATGAAAAACTGTTTTTT.

This clone was picked up a small number of times. This sequence joins TRBV30 and TRBJ1-2; the D gene is possibly TRBD1 (6 bases). The CDR3 covers 13 residues. Germline values: CDR1 GTSNPN, CDR2 SVGIG (reference sequence). Trimming stripped 0 bases from V and 8 bases from J, with 13 bases between. CDR3 loop: CAWSVIEQGGYTF. CDR3 sequence (DNA): TGTGCCTGGAGTGTTATTGAACAGGGCGGCTACACCTTC.

A single count supports this clone. The V gene is TRBV18, the J gene TRBJ2-7; maybe TRBD1 (5 bases). The CDR3 has 17 amino acids. Per germline, CDR1 KGHSH and CDR2 LQKENI. The V end lost 6 bases, the J end lost 0 bases, and 21 bases lay between the germline ends. In DNA, the CDR3 is TGTGCCAGCTCGCCTAGGGTGCTGTTTGGACACTCCTACGAGCAGTACTTC. This gives the protein CASSPRVLFGHSYEQYF.

The chain couples TRBV11-2 to TRBJ1-5; D is undetermined. The CDR3 has 13 amino acids. Between the trimmed V and J ends, which lost 5 bases and 5 bases, there was a span of 10 bases. Germline V gene sequence: CDR1 SGHAT, CDR2 FQNNGV. The CDR3 region is CASSPEADQPQHF. Written as DNA, the CDR3 is TGTGCCAGCAGCCCGGAGGCGGATCAGCCCCAGCATTTT.

This chain uses TRBV18 with TRBJ1-4; tentatively, D is TRBD1 (6 bases). The CDR3 contains 12 residues. Germline-derived CDR1 and CDR2 are KGHSH and LQKENI. V gave up 3 bases and J gave up 7 bases, with 6 bases separating them. In DNA, the CDR3 is TGTGCCAGCTCACCGGACAGTGAAAAACTGTTTTTT. As protein: CASSPDSEKLFF.

The chain combines TRBV29-1 with TRBJ2-1; D is undetermined. Between the trimmed V and J ends, which lost 4 bases and 7 bases, there was a span of 11 bases. Per the germline V gene, CDR1 is SQVTM and CDR2 is ANQGSEA. The CDR3 is made up of 12 amino acids. The CDR3 region has the DNA TGCAGCGTTGTTCGGTCAGGAAATGAGCAGTTCTTC. It translates to CSVVRSGNEQFF.

The gene calls are TRBV4-2 and TRBJ1-1, with D unresolved. The CDR3 is made up of 11 amino acids. In germline, CDR1 is LGHNA, CDR2 YNFKEQ. V was pared by 11 bases and J by 4 bases, with 11 bases between. The CDR3 DNA reads as TGTGCCCTCCTATTATCCACTGAAGCTTTCTTT. It encodes CALLLSTEAFF.

A remark on this clone: Other DNA sequences in this sample translate to the same CDR3. The chain joins TRBV5-1 to TRBJ2-1; D uncertain. There are 13 residues in the CDR3. V was trimmed by 2 bases and J by 4 bases, leaving 7 bases between them. Germline V gene sequence: CDR1 SGHRS, CDR2 YFSETQ. CDR3: CASSFQLYNEQFF. CDR3 sequence (DNA): TGCGCCAGCAGCTTTCAGCTATACAATGAGCAGTTCTTC.

This chain connects TRBV2 to TRBJ1-2, with 7 bases fitting TRBD1. After removal of 6 bases from V and 0 bases from J, the junction contained 7 bases not matched to a gene. The germline gives CDR1 SNHLY, CDR2 FYNNEI. The CDR3 has 15 amino acids. The CDR3 nucleotides are TGTGCCAGCAGGGGGACAGTTTATTCTAACTATGGCTACACCTTC. Its protein is CASRGTVYSNYGYTF.

This clone was detected a few times. The CDR3 sequence is CASSYESSSYEQYF. The CDR3 DNA follows: TGTGCCAGCAGTTACGAGAGTAGCTCCTACGAGCAGTACTTC. This sequence joins TRBV6-6 and TRBJ2-7; unclear D gene. Germline values: CDR1 MNHNY, CDR2 SVGAGI (reference sequence). The CDR3 totals 14 residues. V lost 2 bases and J lost 0, with 8 bases in between.

The chain uses TRBV4-1 and TRBJ1-5, with a tentative D call TRBD1 (6 bases). V was cut by 9 bases and J by 5 bases, with 17 bases left in between. The CDR3 is 14 amino acids. CDR1 is MGHRA and CDR2 is YSYEKL in the germline V gene. In DNA form, the CDR3 reads TGCGCCAGTTCCCAGCAGGGGATAGATCAGCCCCAGCATTTT. It translates to CASSQQGIDQPQHF.

V is TRBV19 and J is TRBJ1-5; possible D gene TRBD1, 6 bases. CDR3 size: 14 residues. Trimming cost V 8 bases and J 7 bases, with 18 bases left between them. Germline-derived CDR1 and CDR2 are LNHDA and SQIVND (reference sequence). The CDR3 sequence is CASYDRGRGQPQHF. For the CDR3, the DNA is TGTGCCAGTTATGACCGGGGGCGTGGGCAGCCCCAGCATTTT.

The table lists this clone with a few counts. The gene calls are TRBV6-5 and TRBJ1-3; unclear D gene. Trimming stripped 6 bases from V and 1 base from J, with 7 bases between. Germline V gives CDR1 MNHEY, CDR2 SVGAGI. This CDR3 contains 13 residues. The CDR3 reads CASRTPSGNTIYF. CDR3 bases: TGTGCCAGCAGGACACCGTCTGGAAACACCATATATTTT.